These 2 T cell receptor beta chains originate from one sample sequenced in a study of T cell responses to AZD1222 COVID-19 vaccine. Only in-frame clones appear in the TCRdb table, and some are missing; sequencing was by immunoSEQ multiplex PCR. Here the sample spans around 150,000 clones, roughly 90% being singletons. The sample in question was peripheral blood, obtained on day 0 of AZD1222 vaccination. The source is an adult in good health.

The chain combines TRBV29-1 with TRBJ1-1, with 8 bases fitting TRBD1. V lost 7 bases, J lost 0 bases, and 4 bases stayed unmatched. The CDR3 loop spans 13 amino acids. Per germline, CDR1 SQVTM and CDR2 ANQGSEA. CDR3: CSAMDRVNTEAFF. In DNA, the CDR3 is TGCAGCGCGATGGACAGGGTGAACACTGAAGCTTTCTTT.

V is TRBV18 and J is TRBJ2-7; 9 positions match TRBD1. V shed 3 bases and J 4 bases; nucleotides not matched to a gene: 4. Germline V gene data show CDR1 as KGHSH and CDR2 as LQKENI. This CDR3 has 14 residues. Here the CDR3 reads CASSPGQGMYEQYF. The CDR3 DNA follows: TGTGCCAGCTCACCCGGACAGGGGATGTACGAGCAGTACTTC.